This T cell receptor beta chain was sequenced for a study of Graves' ophthalmopathy and Graves' hyperthyroidism. Study details: Investigators collected peripheral blood at initial diagnosis, before any treatment was given.

This clonotype came up once. For repertoire sequencing, the TCR beta CDR3 regions were amplified from RNA transcripts. The first round was an RT-PCR with HTBI primers, and the second round was a multiplex PCR. TCRdb processed the multiplex PCR reads anew with MiXCR; each CDR3 protein has one entry. The sample has about half a million distinct CDR3 sequences; about 15% are singletons. Ophthalmopathy donors were characterized by moderate-to-severe activity, CAS of at least 3, NOSPECS of at least 4, and duration under 3 months. Orbital computed tomography and thyroid ultrasound, along with TRAb, serum thyroxine and clinical symptoms, underpinned diagnosis. Germline trimming cut 4 bases from V and 7 bases from J; bases unmatched to any gene: 10. Germline lookup yields CDR1 MDHEN and CDR2 SYDVKM. The CDR3 runs to 14 residues.

The sequenced sample consisted of blood. This clonotype originated in a woman aged 25 to 39 with Graves' ophthalmopathy. V gene TRBV28 combines with J gene TRBJ2-7, with 7 bases matching TRBD1. Written as DNA, the CDR3 is TGTGCCAGCAGTTCGGTGAGAGGGGGCGGGGAGCAGTACTTC. This codes for CASSSVRGGGEQYF. The full variable domain, rest sourced from reference TRBV28 and TRBJ2-7, is DVKVTQSSRYLVKRTGEKVFLECVQDMDHENMFWYRQDPGLGLRLIYFSYDVKMKEKGDIPEGYSVSREKKERFSLILESASTNQTSMYLCASSSVRGGGEQYFGPGTRLTVT.